This TCR beta chain was identified during a study of blood T cell repertoires in COVID-19. Across the whole study: The samples span acute and convalescent COVID-19 from the United States, Italy and Spain.

In the original workflow: Reference gene primer amplification yielded estimated nucleated cell counts. Here immunoSEQ multiplex PCR was the method, and the copy in TCRdb shows in-frame clones only, minus some. D and trimming come from the DNA, and the V and J calls and clone size come from that table. The data contain about 120,000 clones, 75% to 85% of them seen just once; the ten biggest clones take up under 4.5%. The clonotype was recovered from a woman in her forties or fifties with acute or convalescent COVID-19. Sequencing input: peripheral blood.

The CDR3 is CASSRRGTPRGNEQFF. Written as DNA, the CDR3 is TGTGCCAGCAGCCGGCGGGGGACCCCCCGGGGCAATGAGCAGTTCTTC. The chain is built from TRBV5-4 and TRBJ2-1; 7 bases map to TRBD2. This CDR3 spans 16 amino acids. Germline V gene data show CDR1 as SGHNT and CDR2 as YYREEE (reference sequence). V lost 4 bases and J lost 6; bases outside the gene matches: 13.